The TCR beta chain described here comes from a study of blood T cell repertoires in COVID-19. The CDR3 loop spans 15 amino acids. Germline V CDR1 and CDR2: SGHNT, YYREEE (reference sequence). V lost 2 bases, J lost 1 base, and 10 bases lay in between. Using immunoSEQ multiplex PCR, the repertoire was profiled, and TCRdb retains in-frame clones only, with some absent. This sample carries about 64,000 clones, 65% to 90% of them seen once, and the ten largest clones take about 1.2%. The sequence was obtained from a man aged 40-50 years with acute or convalescent COVID-19. Sequenced: peripheral blood. The chain has TRBV5-4 and TRBJ2-1; D is possibly TRBD1 (6 bases). CDR3 region: CASSFRTGSYNEQFF. The CDR3 coding sequence is TGTGCCAGCAGCTTTAGAACAGGGTCCTACAATGAGCAGTTCTTC. The whole variable domain, remainder taken from reference TRBV5-4 and TRBJ2-1, is ETGVTQSPTHLIKTRGQQVTLRCSSQSGHNTVSWYQQALGQGPQFIFQYYREEENGRGNFPPRFSGLQFPNYSSELNVNALELDDSALYLCASSFRTGSYNEQFFGPGTRLTVL.